The T cell receptor (beta chain) described here comes from a study of blood T cell repertoires in COVID-19. Study-wide background: Donors in the United States, Italy and Spain gave samples during acute or convalescent COVID-19. T cells, B-cell-depleted T cells, or PBMCs provided the cDNA or gDNA that served as material.

In the original analysis: Reference gene primer amplification yielded estimated nucleated cell counts. Produced via immunoSEQ multiplex PCR; TCRdb's table is partial and in-frame only. The V and J calls and clone size are taken from that table; D and trimming were inferred from the DNA. This sample yields 75,000 to 95,000 clones, of which about 80% are seen a single time; approximately 6.5% belongs to the top ten. This clone has a single count. The sequence was collected from a man in his sixties with acute or convalescent COVID-19. The sample comprised peripheral blood.

DNA of the CDR3: TGTGCCAGCAGCCCCAAGCCTGACAGGGGGGATGGCTACACCTTC. It is translated as CASSPKPDRGDGYTF. The chain links TRBV5-6 to TRBJ1-2; 9 bases fit TRBD1. This CDR3 is built from 15 residues. Trimming removed 4 bases from V and 6 bases from J; junction bases left unmatched: 10. Germline V lookup: CDR1 SGHDT, CDR2 YYEEEE.